This TCR beta chain was captured by sequencing in a study of T-cell reconstitution after alpha-beta-depleted transplantation in children. This clonotype was seen more than once but under ten times. This sample's TCRbeta library carried unique molecular identifier barcodes. MiXCR, applied by TCRdb to the PCR reads, yields one record per CDR3 protein. The top ten hold about 3% of the sample, which has 190,000 or so distinct CDR3 sequences, 6% to 7% seen once. This specimen consisted of PBMCs from the stem cell graft donor, obtained from the stem cell graft. The sequence was obtained from a human donor who donated a stem cell graft to a child with Wiskott-Aldrich syndrome.

The CDR3 DNA sequence: TGCGCCAGCAGCCCTCAATCCCAGGGCAGAACCACTGAAGCTTTCTTT. Translating gives CASSPQSQGRTTEAFF. The chain employs TRBV5-1 and TRBJ1-1; the D gene is possibly TRBD1 (5 bases). CDR1 SGHRS and CDR2 YFSETQ come from the germline V gene. The germline V and J ends were trimmed by 4 bases and 4 bases, with 20 bases remaining between them. The CDR3 spans 16 residues. The full variable domain, completed using reference TRBV5-1 and TRBJ1-1, is KAGVTQTPRYLIKTRGQQVTLSCSPISGHRSVSWYQQTPGQGLQFLFEYFSETQRNKGNFPGRFSGRQFSNSRSEMNVSTLELGDSALYLCASSPQSQGRTTEAFFGQGTRLTVV.